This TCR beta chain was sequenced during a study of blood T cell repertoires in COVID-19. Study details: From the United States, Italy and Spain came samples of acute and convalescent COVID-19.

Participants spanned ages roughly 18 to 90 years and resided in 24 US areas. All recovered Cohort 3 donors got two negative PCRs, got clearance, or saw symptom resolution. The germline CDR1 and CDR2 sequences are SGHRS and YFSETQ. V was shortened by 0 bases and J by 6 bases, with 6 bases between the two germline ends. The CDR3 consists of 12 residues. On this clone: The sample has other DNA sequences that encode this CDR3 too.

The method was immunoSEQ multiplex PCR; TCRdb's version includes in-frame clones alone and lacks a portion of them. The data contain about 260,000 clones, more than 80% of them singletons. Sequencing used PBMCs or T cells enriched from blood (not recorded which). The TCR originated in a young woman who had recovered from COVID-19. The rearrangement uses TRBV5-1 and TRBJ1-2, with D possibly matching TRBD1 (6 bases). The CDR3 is CASSLAGDGYTF. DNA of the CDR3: TGCGCCAGCAGCTTGGCAGGGGATGGCTACACCTTC.